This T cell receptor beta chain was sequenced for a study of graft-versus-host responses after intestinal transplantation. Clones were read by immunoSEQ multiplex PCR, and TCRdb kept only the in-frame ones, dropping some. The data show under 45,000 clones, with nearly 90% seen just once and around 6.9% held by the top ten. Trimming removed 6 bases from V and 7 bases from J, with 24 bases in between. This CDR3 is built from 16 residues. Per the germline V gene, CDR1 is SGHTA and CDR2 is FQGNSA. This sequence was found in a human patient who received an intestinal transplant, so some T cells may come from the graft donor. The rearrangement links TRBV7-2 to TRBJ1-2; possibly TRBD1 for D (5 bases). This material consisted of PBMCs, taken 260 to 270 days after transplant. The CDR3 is CASSPLRGFPRAGYTF. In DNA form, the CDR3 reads TGTGCCAGCAGTCCTCTTCGGGGGTTCCCGCGAGCTGGCTACACCTTC.